The present T cell receptor (beta chain) was sequenced within a study of T cell responses to AZD1222 COVID-19 vaccine. Produced via immunoSEQ multiplex PCR; TCRdb's table is partial and in-frame only. The sample contains approximately 180,000 clones, around 90% of which appear only once. General study results and limits: At study baseline, merely six AZD1222 recipients were seropositive. A rise in Spike-specific TCR breadth and depth followed two AZD1222 doses. Clonal diversity was possibly underestimated, and the donors were mostly white British, with more females.

The germline CDR1 and CDR2 sequences are SGHKS and YYEKEE (reference sequence). CDR3 length: 13 residues. V dropped 7 bases and J dropped 5 bases, with 15 bases sitting between them. In the case of this clone: Its antigen is still unknown.

This material consisted of peripheral blood, taken 28 days after the second AZD1222 dose. V gene TRBV5-5 combines with J gene TRBJ2-5; D may be TRBD2 (5 bases). This receptor was identified in an adult who received the AZD1222 COVID-19 vaccine. The CDR3, as DNA: TGTGCCAGCTCGGTCCGGGAACGGGAGACCCAGTACTTC. Translating it yields CASSVRERETQYF.